This T cell receptor beta chain appears in the sequencing data of a study of metastatic and nonmetastatic thyroid tumors. TCRdb re-called the PCR reads through MiXCR. The table has around 10,000 clones, about 33% seen once. Each patient came to thyroid surgery without any prior treatment (of any kind). Trimming removed 0 bases at V and 4 bases at J, with 4 bases between. CDR1 and CDR2 from the germline V gene are PRHDT and FYEKMQ (reference sequence). CDR3 length: 13 amino acids. The sequencing input was adjacent normal tissue. The receptor was derived from a female donor with papillary thyroid cancer or a benign thyroid nodule (not recorded which). Some clones in this sample may be carry-over from other donors' samples. J is TRBJ2-1 and V is TRBV13; D not certain. DNA of the CDR3: TGTGCCAGCAGCTTAGGAGGGTACAATGAGCAGTTCTTC. Protein sequence: CASSLGGYNEQFF.